This TCR beta chain was profiled in a study of radiation and T cells in renal cell carcinoma. Overall study results and limits: No pretreatment tumor biopsies were available for baseline clonotypes. From baseline, blood top tumor clonotypes peaked at 2 weeks post-radiation.

The CDR3 covers 14 residues. V lost 0 bases, J lost 4 bases, and 9 bases lay in between. Germline-derived CDR1 and CDR2 are SGDLS and YYNGEE. Only in-frame clones appear in the TCRdb table, and some are missing; sequencing was by immunoSEQ multiplex PCR. The table shows some 43,000 clones, with 70% to 85% occurring only once. Time point of the sample: blood 4 weeks post-SBRT, at nephrectomy. Treatment defined: 15 Gy SBRT to primary tumor, nephrectomy 4 weeks later. Nephrectomy followed 15 Gy stereotactic body radiation by 4 weeks. Radiation-treated patients gave blood at baseline, week 2 and week 4. This clone was seen once. What it recognizes is unknown.

This material consisted of blood, taken from a patient whose treatment included radiotherapy and nephrectomy. This receptor was obtained from a woman aged 70-85 years with renal cell carcinoma. The chain carries TRBV9 and TRBJ2-3, with TRBD1 as a possible D gene (5 bases). The CDR3 region is CASSVAQESDTQYF. As DNA, the CDR3 is TGTGCCAGCAGCGTAGCACAGGAATCAGATACGCAGTATTTT.